One and the same sample provided the 5 T cell receptor beta chains below, sequenced in a study of identical twins. Each CDR3 protein is one row after TCRdb ran MiXCR on the 5' RACE reads. The data hold 550,000 to 800,000 distinct CDR3 sequences, with 7% to 7.5% observed a single time. This same sample was also taken into another study, of yellow fever vaccine responses in identical twins.

The sequenced material came from PBMCs. These receptors were obtained from a woman aged 18-29 years in good health.

V is TRBV6-4 and J is TRBJ2-1; D not certain. V lost 5 bases and J lost 7, with 18 bases in between. The CDR3 consists of 15 residues. Germline V gives CDR1 MRHNA, CDR2 SNTAGT. This CDR3 reads CASSRTATALNEQFF. The CDR3 nucleotides are TGTGCCAGCAGTCGAACCGCTACTGCCCTTAATGAGCAGTTCTTC.

The CDR3 spells CASSHGTGVSGYTF. CDR3 sequence (DNA): TGTGCCAGCAGCCACGGGACAGGGGTGAGTGGCTACACCTTC. This chain connects TRBV6-1 to TRBJ1-2; 10 bases align to TRBD1. V shed 6 bases, J shed 7 bases, and the junction held 8 bases outside the gene matches. Germline CDR1 is MNHNS and CDR2 is SASEGT. This CDR3 is built from 14 residues.

There are many counts of this clonotype. CDR3 sequence reads: CASSLLANYGYTF. The CDR3 DNA reads as TGTGCCAGCAGTTTATTGGCTAACTATGGCTACACCTTC. V and J are TRBV12-3 or TRBV12-4 and TRBJ1-2; no reliable D call. V was cut by 2 bases and J by 0 bases, with 4 bases left in between. The CDR3 contains 13 residues.

This clonotype was counted at least ten times. This sequence joins TRBV12-3 or TRBV12-4 and TRBJ2-1; 10 nucleotides line up with TRBD2. CDR3 size: 15 residues. Unmatched junction bases numbered 7, after V lost 3 bases and J lost 8 bases. The CDR3 protein is CASSFSASGSHEQFF. The CDR3 DNA reads as TGTGCCAGCAGTTTCTCGGCTAGCGGGAGTCATGAGCAGTTCTTC.

CDR3 DNA sequence: TGCAGTGCAATGACAGCCACAGATACGCAGTATTTT. Encoded protein: CSAMTATDTQYF. The rearrangement joins TRBV20-1 to TRBJ2-3; TRBD1 might be the D (5 bases). V was clipped by 6 bases and J by 2 bases, with 9 bases between them. Germline assignment: CDR1 DFQATT and CDR2 SNEGSKA (reference sequence). CDR3 size: 12 residues.